This TCR beta chain was identified in a study of blood T cell repertoires in COVID-19. The V gene lost 5 bases and the J gene lost 7 bases, with 19 bases spanning the gap. The CDR3 extends over 15 amino acids. CDR1 is SGHDT, CDR2 YYEEEE, per germline. Clones were sequenced by immunoSEQ multiplex PCR, and TCRdb holds only the in-frame ones, with some missing. The sample lists hundreds of thousands of clones, around 88% seen once, with 1% to 1.5% in the top ten. The clonotype comes from a woman aged 40 to 49 with acute COVID-19. J is TRBJ2-1 and V is TRBV5-6; perhaps TRBD2 as D (5 bases). The sequenced sample was PBMCs or T cells enriched from blood (not recorded which). CDR3 nucleotide sequence: TGTGCCAGCAGTCTTGGACTCCTAATGGAGAATGAGCAGTTCTTC. The encoded protein is CASSLGLLMENEQFF. The whole variable domain, filled in from reference TRBV5-6 and TRBJ2-1, reads DAGVTQSPTHLIKTRGQQVTLRCSPKSGHDTVSWYQQALGQGPQFIFQYYEEEERQRGNFPDRFSGHQFPNYSSELNVNALLLGDSALYLCASSLGLLMENEQFFGPGTRLTVL.